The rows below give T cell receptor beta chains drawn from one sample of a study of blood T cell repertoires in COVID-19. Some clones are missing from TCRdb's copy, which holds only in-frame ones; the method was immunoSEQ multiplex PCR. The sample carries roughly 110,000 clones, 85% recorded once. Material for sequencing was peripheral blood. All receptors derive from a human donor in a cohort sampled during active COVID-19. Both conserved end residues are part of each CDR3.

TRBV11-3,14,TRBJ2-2,CASRRLGGAGELFF
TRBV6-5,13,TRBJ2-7,CASLDRVTYEQYF
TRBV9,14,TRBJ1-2,CASNPGGAGYGYTF
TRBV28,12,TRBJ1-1,CASERTGTEAFF
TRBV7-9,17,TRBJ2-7,CASSRGLAGGTSYEQYF
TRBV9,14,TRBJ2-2,CASSPGLNTGELFF
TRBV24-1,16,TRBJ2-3,CATSDPGLAERDTQYF
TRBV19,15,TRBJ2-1,CASSWGGRALGEQFF
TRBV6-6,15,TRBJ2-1,CASAQRAGVYNEQFF
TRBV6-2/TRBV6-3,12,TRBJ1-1,CASTPSGPPVFF
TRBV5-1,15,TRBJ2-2,CASSSGLFSTGELFF
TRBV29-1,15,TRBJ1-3,CSVDLGQGSGNTIYF
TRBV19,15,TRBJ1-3,CASTPRGLRGNTIYF
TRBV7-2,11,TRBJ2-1,CASSGGGEQFF
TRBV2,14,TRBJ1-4,CASMKGRADEKLFF
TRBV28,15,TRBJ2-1,CASSRPRTTHNEQFF
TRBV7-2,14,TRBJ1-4,CASSSDGGKEKLFF
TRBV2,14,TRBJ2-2,CASRDSRNTGELFF
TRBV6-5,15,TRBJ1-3,CASSPPAGSGNTIYF
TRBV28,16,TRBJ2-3,CASSSGGQNVVDTQYF
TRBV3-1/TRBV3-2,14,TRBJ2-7,CASSVSGQGYEQYF
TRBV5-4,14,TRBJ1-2,CASSQGHTNYGYTF
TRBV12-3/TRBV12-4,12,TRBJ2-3,CASSYREDTQYF
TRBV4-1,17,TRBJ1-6,CASSQSISGQGNSPLHF
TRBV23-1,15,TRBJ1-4,CASSQSRPFNEKLFF
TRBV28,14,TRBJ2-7,CASTTPGHNYEQYF
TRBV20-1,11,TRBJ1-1,CSATITGVAFF
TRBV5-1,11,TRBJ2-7,CASSSTYEQYF
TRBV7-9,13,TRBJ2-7,CASSTGSSYEQYF
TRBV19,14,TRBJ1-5,CASRVRVGNQPQHF
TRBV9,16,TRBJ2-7,CASSLKSGGASNEQYF
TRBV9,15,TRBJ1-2,CASSVGPPGSYGYTF
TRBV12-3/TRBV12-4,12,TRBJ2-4,CASSLAKNIQYF
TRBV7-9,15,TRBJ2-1,CASSSPRGAGDEQFF
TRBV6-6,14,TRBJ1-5,CASTLDRHHQPQHF
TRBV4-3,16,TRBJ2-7,CASSQQPGQMIYEQYF
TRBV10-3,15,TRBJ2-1,CAISTSADSYNEQFF
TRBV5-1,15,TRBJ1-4,CASSLWADNNEKLFF
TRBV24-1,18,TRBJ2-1,CATPGQGATSALYNEQFF
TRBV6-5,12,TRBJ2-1,CASSPGQKGQFF
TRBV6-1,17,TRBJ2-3,CASSEGVQGWGTDTQYF
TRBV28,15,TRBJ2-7,CASSLSRQGRYEQYF
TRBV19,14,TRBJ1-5,CASYDRGRNQPQHF
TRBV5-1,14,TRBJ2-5,CASSLSWGVETQYF
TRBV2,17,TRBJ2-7,CASSGEAGLAGPYEQYF
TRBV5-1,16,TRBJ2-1,CASSPRGAGVAIEQFF
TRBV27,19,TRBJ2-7,CASSSWTGNRAGGPYEQYF